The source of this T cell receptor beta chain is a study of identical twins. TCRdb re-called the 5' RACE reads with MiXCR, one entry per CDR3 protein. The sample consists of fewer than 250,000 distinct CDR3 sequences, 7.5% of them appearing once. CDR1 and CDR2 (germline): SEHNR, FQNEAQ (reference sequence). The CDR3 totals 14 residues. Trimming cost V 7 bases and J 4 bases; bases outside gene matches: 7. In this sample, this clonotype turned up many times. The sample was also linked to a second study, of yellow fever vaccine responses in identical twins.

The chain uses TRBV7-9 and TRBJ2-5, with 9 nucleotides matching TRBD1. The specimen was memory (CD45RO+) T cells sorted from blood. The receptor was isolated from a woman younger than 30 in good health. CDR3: CASTTDRGAETQYF. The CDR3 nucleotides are TGTGCCAGCACCACGGACAGGGGCGCAGAGACCCAGTACTTC.